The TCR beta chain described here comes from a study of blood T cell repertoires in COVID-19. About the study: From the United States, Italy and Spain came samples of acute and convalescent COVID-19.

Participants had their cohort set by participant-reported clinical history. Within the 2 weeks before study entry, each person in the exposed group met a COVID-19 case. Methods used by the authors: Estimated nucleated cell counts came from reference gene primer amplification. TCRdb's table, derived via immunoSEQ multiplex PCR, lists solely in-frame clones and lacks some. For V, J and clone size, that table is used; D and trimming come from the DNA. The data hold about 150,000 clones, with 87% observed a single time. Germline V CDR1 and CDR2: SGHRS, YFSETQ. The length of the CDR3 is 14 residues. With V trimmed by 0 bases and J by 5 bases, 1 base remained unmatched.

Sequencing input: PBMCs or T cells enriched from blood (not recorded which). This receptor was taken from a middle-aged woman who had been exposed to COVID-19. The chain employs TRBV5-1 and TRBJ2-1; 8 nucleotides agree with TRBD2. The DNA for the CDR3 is TGCGCCAGCAGCTTGGGTAGCGGGGACAATGAGCAGTTCTTC. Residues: CASSLGSGDNEQFF.